This TCR beta chain was recorded in a study of beta chain features in type 1 diabetes. General observations from the study: All four CD4+ subsets from Type 1 diabetes patients carried moderately but significantly shorter TCRB CDR3s. Lower insertion and higher deletion counts appeared at VDJ junctions in type 1 diabetes patients.

Of the isolated RNA, all was reverse transcribed, and so the sequenced material was expressed TCRB transcripts. Repertoires were generated with immunoSEQ multiplex PCR, while TCRdb's copy carries only in-frame clones and drops some. The data show roughly 350,000 clones, over 8.5% seen once. Concerning this clone: Its antigen is still unknown.

Per the germline V gene, CDR1 is SEHNR and CDR2 is FQNEAQ (reference sequence). The CDR3 covers 16 residues. V gave up 5 bases and J gave up 7 bases; unmatched junction bases: 10. V gene TRBV7-9 combines with J gene TRBJ2-2; the match to TRBD1 covers 10 bases. This clonotype originated in a man aged 25 to 40 with type 1 diabetes. The sample comprised central memory CD4+ T cells from blood. CDR3 coding DNA: TGTGCCAGCAGCCTTACCGGGACAGGGGTTGGCGGGGAGCTGTTTTTT. It encodes CASSLTGTGVGGELFF.